This TCR beta chain emerged from a study of blood T cell repertoires in COVID-19. Sequenced by immunoSEQ multiplex PCR; TCRdb stores in-frame clones only, minus some. Here the sample spans just under 100,000 clones, 86% being singletons. Trimming left V 2 bases short and J 8 bases short, with 13 bases between. CDR1 is SGHRS, CDR2 YFSETQ, per germline. This CDR3 comprises 14 residues. The TCR sequence derives from a woman aged 60-75 years in a cohort sampled during active or convalescent COVID-19. Sequenced sample: peripheral blood. V and J are TRBV5-1 and TRBJ1-4; D possibly corresponds to TRBD1 (6 bases). CDR3 sequence reads: CASSFRAGDEKLFF. The DNA of the CDR3 is TGCGCCAGCAGCTTTCGGGCAGGGGACGAAAAACTGTTTTTT.